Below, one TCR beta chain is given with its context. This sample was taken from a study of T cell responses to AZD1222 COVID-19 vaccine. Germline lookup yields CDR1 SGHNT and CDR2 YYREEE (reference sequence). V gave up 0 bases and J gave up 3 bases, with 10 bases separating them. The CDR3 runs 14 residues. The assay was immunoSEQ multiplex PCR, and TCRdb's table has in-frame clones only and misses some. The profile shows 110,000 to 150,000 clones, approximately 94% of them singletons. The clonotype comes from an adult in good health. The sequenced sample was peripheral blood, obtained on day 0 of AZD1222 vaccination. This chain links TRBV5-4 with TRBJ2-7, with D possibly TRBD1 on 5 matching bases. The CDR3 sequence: CASSLGQGNYEQYF. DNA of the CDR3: TGTGCCAGCAGCTTGGGGCAGGGAAACTACGAGCAGTACTTC.